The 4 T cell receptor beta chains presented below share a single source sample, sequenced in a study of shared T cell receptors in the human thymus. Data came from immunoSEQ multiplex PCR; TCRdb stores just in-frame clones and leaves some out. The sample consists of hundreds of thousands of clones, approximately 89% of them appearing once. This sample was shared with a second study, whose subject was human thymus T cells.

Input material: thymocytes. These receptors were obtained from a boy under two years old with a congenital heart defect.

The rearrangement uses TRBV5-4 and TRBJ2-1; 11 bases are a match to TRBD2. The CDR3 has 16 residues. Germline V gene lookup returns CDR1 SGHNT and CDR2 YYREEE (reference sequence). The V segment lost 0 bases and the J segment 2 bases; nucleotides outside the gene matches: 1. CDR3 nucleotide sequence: TGTGCCAGCAGCTTGGAACTAGCGGGGGCCTACAATGAGCAGTTCTTC. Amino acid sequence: CASSLELAGAYNEQFF.

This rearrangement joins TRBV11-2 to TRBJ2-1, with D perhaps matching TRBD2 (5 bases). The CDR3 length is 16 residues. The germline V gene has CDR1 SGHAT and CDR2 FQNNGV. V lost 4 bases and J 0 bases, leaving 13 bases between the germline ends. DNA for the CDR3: TGTGCCAGCAGCTCCAGCGGCCCCAGCTCCTACAATGAGCAGTTCTTC. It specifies CASSSSGPSSYNEQFF.

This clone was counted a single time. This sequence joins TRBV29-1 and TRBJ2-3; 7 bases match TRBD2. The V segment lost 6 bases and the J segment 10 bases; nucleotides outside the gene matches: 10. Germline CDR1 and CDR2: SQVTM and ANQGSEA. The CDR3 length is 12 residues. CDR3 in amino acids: CSVRIWEGAQYF. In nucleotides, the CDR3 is TGCAGCGTAAGGATCTGGGAGGGCGCGCAGTATTTT.

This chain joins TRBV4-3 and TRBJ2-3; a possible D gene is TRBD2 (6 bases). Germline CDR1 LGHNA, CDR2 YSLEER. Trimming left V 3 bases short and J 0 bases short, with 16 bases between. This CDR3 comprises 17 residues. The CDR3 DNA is TGCGCCAGCAGCCAGAGGACTAAACCTTCTAGCACAGATACGCAGTATTTT. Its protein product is CASSQRTKPSSTDTQYF.